This T cell receptor beta chain stems from a study of blood T cell repertoires in COVID-19. Study-level information: Material from acute and convalescent COVID-19 was sourced from the United States, Italy and Spain. PBMCs, B-cell-depleted T cells, or T cells were the source of the cDNA or gDNA that made up the material.

TCRdb's table, derived via immunoSEQ multiplex PCR, lists solely in-frame clones and lacks some. This sample has fewer than 180,000 clones; 80% to 90% occur once, and the top ten carry around 3.5%. This clone showed up just once. This CDR3 comprises 13 residues. V trimming: 6 bases; J trimming: 4 bases; junction bases outside the gene matches: 8. Germline V lookup: CDR1 SQVTM, CDR2 ANQGSEA. The chain joins TRBV29-1 to TRBJ1-1, with 7 positions matching TRBD1. Sequencing was carried out using peripheral blood. This TCR came from a man aged 70-80 years with acute or convalescent COVID-19. The CDR3 DNA reads TGCAGCGTCACCGAAACAGGGGTCACTGAAGCTTTCTTT. Amino acids: CSVTETGVTEAFF.